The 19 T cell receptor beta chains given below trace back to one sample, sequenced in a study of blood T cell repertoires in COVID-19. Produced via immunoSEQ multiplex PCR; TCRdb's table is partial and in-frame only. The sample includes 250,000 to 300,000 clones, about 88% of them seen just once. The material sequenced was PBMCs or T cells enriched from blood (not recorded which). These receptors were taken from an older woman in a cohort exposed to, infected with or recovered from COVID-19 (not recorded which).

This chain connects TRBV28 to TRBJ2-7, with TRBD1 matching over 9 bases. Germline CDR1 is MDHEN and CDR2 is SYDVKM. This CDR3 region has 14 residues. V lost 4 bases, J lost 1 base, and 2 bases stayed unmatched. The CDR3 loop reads CASSYGQGSYEQYF. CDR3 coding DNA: TGTGCCAGCAGTTACGGACAGGGGTCCTACGAGCAGTACTTC. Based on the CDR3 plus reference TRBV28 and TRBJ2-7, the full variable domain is DVKVTQSSRYLVKRTGEKVFLECVQDMDHENMFWYRQDPGLGLRLIYFSYDVKMKEKGDIPEGYSVSREKKERFSLILESASTNQTSMYLCASSYGQGSYEQYFGPGTRLTVT.

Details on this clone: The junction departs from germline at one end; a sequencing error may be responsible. Written as DNA, the CDR3 is TGTGCCAGCGGGCCGGGAACTCATGAAAAACTGTTTTTT. Translation: CASGPGTHEKLFF. The chain joins TRBV12-3 or TRBV12-4 to TRBJ1-4; D call uncertain. This CDR3 has 13 amino acids.

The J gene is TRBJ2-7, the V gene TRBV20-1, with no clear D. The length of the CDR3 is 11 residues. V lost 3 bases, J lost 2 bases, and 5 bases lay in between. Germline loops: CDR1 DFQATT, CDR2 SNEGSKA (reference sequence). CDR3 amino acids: CSASTAYEQYF. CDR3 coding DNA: TGCAGTGCTAGCACAGCCTACGAGCAGTACTTC.

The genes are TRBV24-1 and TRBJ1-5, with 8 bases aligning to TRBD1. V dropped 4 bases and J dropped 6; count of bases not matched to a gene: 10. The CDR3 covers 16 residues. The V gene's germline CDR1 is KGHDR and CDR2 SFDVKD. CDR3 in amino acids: CATSDPGQGATQPQHF. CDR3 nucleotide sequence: TGTGCCACCAGTGACCCCGGTCAGGGGGCGACTCAGCCCCAGCATTTT.

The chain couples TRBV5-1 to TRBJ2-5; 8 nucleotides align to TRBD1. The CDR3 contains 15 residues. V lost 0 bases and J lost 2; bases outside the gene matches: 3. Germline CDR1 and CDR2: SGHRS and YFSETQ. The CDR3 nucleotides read TGCGCCAGCAGCTTGGGGGACAGGCTACAAGAGACCCAGTACTTC. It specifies CASSLGDRLQETQYF.

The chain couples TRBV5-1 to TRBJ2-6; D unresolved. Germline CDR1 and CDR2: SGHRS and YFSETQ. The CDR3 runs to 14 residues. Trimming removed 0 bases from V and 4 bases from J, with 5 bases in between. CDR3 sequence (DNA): TGCGCCAGCAGCTTGGTAGTCGGGGCCAACGTCCTGACTTTC. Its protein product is CASSLVVGANVLTF.

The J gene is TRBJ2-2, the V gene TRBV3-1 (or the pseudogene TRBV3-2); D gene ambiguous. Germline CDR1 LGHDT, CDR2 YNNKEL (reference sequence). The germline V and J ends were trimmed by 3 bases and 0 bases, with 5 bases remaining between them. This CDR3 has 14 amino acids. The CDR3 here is CASSHRSNTGELFF. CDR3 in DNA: TGTGCCAGCAGCCATCGTTCGAACACCGGGGAGCTGTTTTTT.

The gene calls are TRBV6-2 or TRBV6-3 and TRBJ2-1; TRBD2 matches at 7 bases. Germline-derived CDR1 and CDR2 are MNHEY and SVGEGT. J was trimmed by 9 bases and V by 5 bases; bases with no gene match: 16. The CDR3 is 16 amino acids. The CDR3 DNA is TGTGCCAGCAGTCAGCGCCCCGGACTAGAAAGGTTTGAGCAGTTCTTC. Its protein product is CASSQRPGLERFEQFF.

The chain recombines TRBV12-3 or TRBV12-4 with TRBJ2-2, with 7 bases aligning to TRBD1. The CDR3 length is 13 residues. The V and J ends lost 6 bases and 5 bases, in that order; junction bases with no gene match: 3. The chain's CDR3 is CASRNRGTGELFF. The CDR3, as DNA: TGTGCCAGCAGGAACAGGGGTACCGGGGAGCTGTTTTTT.

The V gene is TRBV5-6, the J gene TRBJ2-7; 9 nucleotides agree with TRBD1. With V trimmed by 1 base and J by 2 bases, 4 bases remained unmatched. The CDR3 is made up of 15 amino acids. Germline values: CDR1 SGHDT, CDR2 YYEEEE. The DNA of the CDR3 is TGTGCCAGCAGCTTGAGGGGACAGGGAGCCTACGAGCAGTACTTC. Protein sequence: CASSLRGQGAYEQYF.

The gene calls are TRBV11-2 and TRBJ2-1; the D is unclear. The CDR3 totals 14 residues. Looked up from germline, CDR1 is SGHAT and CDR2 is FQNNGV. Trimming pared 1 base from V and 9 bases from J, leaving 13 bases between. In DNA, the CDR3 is TGTGCCAGCAGCTTAGGCTCGTACAATCTTGAGCAGTTCTTC. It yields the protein CASSLGSYNLEQFF.

This CDR3 reads CASRSGQSYEQYF. In DNA form, the CDR3 reads TGTGCCAGCAGGAGTGGGCAGTCCTACGAGCAGTACTTC. This chain uses TRBV28 with TRBJ2-7; D gene uncertain. The germline V and J ends were trimmed by 6 bases and 1 base, with 10 bases remaining between them. Germline V lookup: CDR1 MDHEN, CDR2 SYDVKM. The CDR3 length is 13 residues.

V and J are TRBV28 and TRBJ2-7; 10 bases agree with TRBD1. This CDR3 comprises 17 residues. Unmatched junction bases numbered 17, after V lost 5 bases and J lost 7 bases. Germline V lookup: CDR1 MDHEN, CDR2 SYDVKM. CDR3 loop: CASSPLTGTGAWGEQYF. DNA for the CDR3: TGTGCCAGCAGTCCCCTGACCGGGACAGGGGCTTGGGGGGAGCAGTACTTC.

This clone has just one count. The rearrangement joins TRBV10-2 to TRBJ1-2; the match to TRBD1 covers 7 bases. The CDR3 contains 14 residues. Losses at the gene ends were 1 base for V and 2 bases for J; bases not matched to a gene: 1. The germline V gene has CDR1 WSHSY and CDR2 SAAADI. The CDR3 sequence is CASSELGGNYGYTF. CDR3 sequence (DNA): TGCGCCAGCAGTGAGTTAGGGGGCAACTATGGCTACACCTTC.

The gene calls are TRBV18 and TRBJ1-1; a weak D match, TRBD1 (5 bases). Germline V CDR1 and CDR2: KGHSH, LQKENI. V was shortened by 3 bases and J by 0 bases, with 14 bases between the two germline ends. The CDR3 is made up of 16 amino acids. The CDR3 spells CASSPAQGTMNTEAFF. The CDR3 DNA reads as TGTGCCAGCTCACCGGCCCAGGGTACCATGAACACTGAAGCTTTCTTT.

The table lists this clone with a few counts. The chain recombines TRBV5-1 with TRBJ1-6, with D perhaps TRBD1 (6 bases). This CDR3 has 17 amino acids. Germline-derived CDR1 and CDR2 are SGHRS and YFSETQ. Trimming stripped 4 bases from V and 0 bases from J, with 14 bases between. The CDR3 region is CASSLGGPSSYNSPLHF. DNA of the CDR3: TGCGCCAGCAGCCTGGGGGGGCCCTCCTCCTATAATTCACCCCTCCACTTT.

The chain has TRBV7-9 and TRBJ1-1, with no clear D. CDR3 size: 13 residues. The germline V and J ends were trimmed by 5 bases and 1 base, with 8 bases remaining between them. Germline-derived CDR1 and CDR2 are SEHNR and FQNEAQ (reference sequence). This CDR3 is CASSPDTNTEAFF. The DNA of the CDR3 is TGTGCCAGCAGCCCCGACACGAACACTGAAGCTTTCTTT.

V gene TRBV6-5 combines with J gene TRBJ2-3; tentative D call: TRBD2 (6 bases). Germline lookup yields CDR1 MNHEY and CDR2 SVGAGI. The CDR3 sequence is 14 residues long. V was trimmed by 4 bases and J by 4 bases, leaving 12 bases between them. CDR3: CASSLAGSPDTQYF. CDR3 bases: TGTGCCAGCAGTTTGGCGGGGAGCCCAGATACGCAGTATTTT.

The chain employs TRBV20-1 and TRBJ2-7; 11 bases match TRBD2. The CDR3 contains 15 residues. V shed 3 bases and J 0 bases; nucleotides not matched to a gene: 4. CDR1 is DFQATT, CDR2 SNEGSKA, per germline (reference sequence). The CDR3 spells CSASSSGGSSYEQYF. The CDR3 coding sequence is TGCAGTGCTAGTTCTAGCGGGGGGAGCTCCTACGAGCAGTACTTC.